This T cell receptor (beta chain) was recorded in a study of T and B cells in COVID-19 patients. Overall study results and limits: In COVID-19 patients, T cell receptor beta variable and joining gene use was reportedly strongly skewed.

TRB rearrangements were amplified by multiplex PCR with BIOMED2 TRB-A/B primers. In TCRdb, the multiplex PCR reads were re-called with MiXCR into one record per CDR3 protein. The sample yields 15,000 to 20,000 distinct CDR3 sequences, 35% to 40% seen once. As for this clonotype: The antigen remains undetermined.

TRB was amplified from around 250-500 ng of blood genomic DNA. This CDR3 is 13 amino acids long. Trimming took 6 bases from V and 0 from J, leaving 8 bases between them. Germline V CDR1 and CDR2: LNHDA, SQIVND (reference sequence). The J gene is TRBJ1-1, the V gene TRBV19; D perhaps matches TRBD1 (5 bases). Material for sequencing was blood. The TCR sequence derives from a human donor with active COVID-19. The CDR3 loop reads CASSQGLNTEAFF. For the CDR3, the DNA is TGTGCCAGTAGCCAGGGCCTGAACACTGAAGCTTTCTTT.